This paragraph covers one T cell receptor (beta chain) sequence. Its cognate antigen is unknown. The sample originates from a study of OX40 agonist ivuxolimab in advanced cancers. Study conclusions and caveats: At doses 0.1 to 3.0 mg/kg, CD4+ and CD8+ clones expanded.

Trimming left V 4 bases short and J 4 bases short, with 12 bases between. The CDR3 is made up of 14 amino acids. Germline CDR1 ENHRY, CDR2 SYGVKD. Using immunoSEQ multiplex PCR, the repertoire was profiled, and TCRdb retains in-frame clones only, with some absent. The sample yields about 60,000 clones, more than 85% seen once. The chain joins TRBV10-3 to TRBJ2-3; a possible D gene is TRBD2 (5 bases). The sequence was obtained from an adult with an advanced solid tumor such as melanoma, head and neck, liver or kidney cancer. The material sequenced was CD4+ or CD8+ T cells sorted from blood, taken in a trial of the OX40 agonist ivuxolimab. CDR3 DNA sequence: TGTGCCATCAGTGCGGACTCCCCCTCAGATACGCAGTATTTT. Protein product: CAISADSPSDTQYF.